Presented here are 23 T cell receptor beta chains from one specimen sequenced in a study of blood T cell repertoires in COVID-19. Assay: immunoSEQ multiplex PCR; the TCRdb copy retains only in-frame clones and omits some. The repertoire holds some 390,000 clones, under 90% seen once, with around 1.7% in the top ten. What was sequenced was PBMCs or T cells enriched from blood (not recorded which). These receptors all stem from a woman aged 25 to 45 who had recovered from COVID-19.

The chain uses TRBV25-1 and TRBJ1-3; no definite D call. V was shortened by 4 bases and J by 4 bases, with 2 bases between the two germline ends. Germline CDR1 MGHDK, CDR2 SYGVNS. The CDR3 spans 11 residues. The CDR3 nucleotides are TGTGCCAGCAGTGCGGGAAACACCATATATTTT. The encoded protein is CASSAGNTIYF.

V usage is TRBV24-1 and J usage is TRBJ2-2; 8 bases line up with TRBD2. CDR1 KGHDR and CDR2 SFDVKD come from the germline V gene. Trimming took 4 bases from V and 3 from J; bases not matched to a gene: 3. CDR3 length: 15 amino acids. The CDR3 nucleotides read TGTGCCACCAGTGAAACGGGACTAGACACCGGGGAGCTGTTTTTT. It yields the protein CATSETGLDTGELFF.

The rearrangement joins TRBV19 to TRBJ2-2, with D possibly matching TRBD1 (6 bases). Germline V gene data show CDR1 as LNHDA and CDR2 as SQIVND (reference sequence). The CDR3 length is 14 residues. Trimming removed 7 bases from V and 1 base from J, with 10 bases in between. CDR3 in DNA: TGTGCCAGTATGTACAGGGTGAACACCGGGGAGCTGTTTTTT. Residues: CASMYRVNTGELFF.

The chain employs TRBV7-8 and TRBJ2-2, with 7 nucleotides matching TRBD1. Unmatched junction bases numbered 3, after V lost 4 bases and J lost 1 base. This CDR3 is 15 amino acids long. Per germline, CDR1 SGHVS and CDR2 FQNEAQ. CDR3 bases: TGTGCCAGCAGCTCCCGGGACAGGAACACCGGGGAGCTGTTTTTT. Protein: CASSSRDRNTGELFF.

The CDR3 is CASSLGTGTIRALHF. The CDR3 DNA is TGTGCCAGCAGCTTGGGGACAGGGACAATTCGAGCCCTCCACTTT. The rearrangement links TRBV5-5 to TRBJ1-6, with 8 bases matching TRBD1. V shed 0 bases, J shed 14 bases, and the junction held 10 bases outside the gene matches. The CDR3 has 15 residues. The germline gives CDR1 SGHKS, CDR2 YYEKEE (reference sequence).

The rearrangement links TRBV5-8 to TRBJ2-1; tentatively, D is TRBD2 (6 bases). This CDR3 contains 15 residues. The V gene's germline CDR1 is SGHTS and CDR2 YDEGEE. With 0 bases removed from V and 5 bases from J, the gap between germline ends came to 12 bases. CDR3 nucleotides: TGTGCCAGCAGCTTGGGAACTAGCCGGGACAATGAGCAGTTCTTC. Translating it yields CASSLGTSRDNEQFF. Complete variable domain (other parts from reference TRBV5-8 and TRBJ2-1): EAGVTQSPTHLIKTRGQQATLRCSPISGHTSVYWYQQALGLGLQFLLWYDEGEERNRGNFPPRFSGRQFPNYSSELNVNALELEDSALYLCASSLGTSRDNEQFFGPGTRLTVL.

The chain uses TRBV13 and TRBJ1-2; TRBD1 might be the D (5 bases). The CDR3 runs 16 residues. V was pared by 0 bases and J by 1 base, with 12 bases between. Germline V lookup: CDR1 PRHDT, CDR2 FYEKMQ (reference sequence). This CDR3 is CASSLGRTPVNYGYTF. The CDR3 DNA sequence: TGTGCCAGCAGCTTAGGCAGGACACCCGTTAACTATGGCTACACCTTC.

The chain is built from TRBV5-4 and TRBJ1-6; 8 bases line up with TRBD1. The CDR3 loop spans 14 amino acids. J was trimmed by 6 bases and V by 5 bases; bases with no gene match: 4. From germline, CDR1 is SGHNT and CDR2 YYREEE (reference sequence). The CDR3 DNA is TGTGCCAGCAGTATAGGACAGGGTAATTCACCCCTCCACTTT. The encoded protein is CASSIGQGNSPLHF.

V and J are TRBV7-3 and TRBJ2-5, with a tentative D call TRBD2 (7 bases). The CDR3 has 15 amino acids. V was shortened by 5 bases and J by 1 base, with 14 bases between the two germline ends. CDR1 SGHTA and CDR2 FQGTGA come from the germline V gene. CDR3 coding DNA: TGTGCCAGCAGCCCACAAGGGGGGGCCCAAGAGACCCAGTACTTC. Protein sequence: CASSPQGGAQETQYF.

The chain employs TRBV18 and TRBJ1-5; D is uncertain. Germline CDR1 KGHSH, CDR2 LQKENI. This CDR3 spans 17 amino acids. Trimming removed 6 bases from V and 0 bases from J, with 18 bases in between. CDR3 sequence: CASSHNPYSYSNQPQHF. CDR3 bases: TGTGCCAGCTCCCACAACCCTTACAGCTATAGCAATCAGCCCCAGCATTTT.

The chain carries TRBV6-5 and TRBJ1-2; no definite D call. Deletions cut 0 bases from V and 1 base from J, with 9 bases between. Germline values: CDR1 MNHEY, CDR2 SVGAGI. This CDR3 contains 15 residues. The CDR3 DNA sequence: TGTGCCAGCAGTTACTCGAGACAAATTAACTATGGCTACACCTTC. Translated: CASSYSRQINYGYTF.

V usage is TRBV4-1 and J usage is TRBJ2-1, with 11 bases that match TRBD2. This CDR3 has 15 amino acids. J gave up 3 bases and V 4 bases, and 2 bases lay outside the gene matches. The germline V gene encodes CDR1 MGHRA and CDR2 YSYEKL. For the CDR3, the DNA is TGCGCCAGCAGCCTACTAGCGGGGGACTACAATGAGCAGTTCTTC. This gives the protein CASSLLAGDYNEQFF.

The chain uses TRBV9 and TRBJ2-1; 9 nucleotides line up with TRBD1. The junction had 9 bases not matched to a gene; V was cut back by 4 bases and J by 7 bases. The CDR3 totals 15 residues. Germline CDR1 and CDR2: SGDLS and YYNGEE. CDR3 loop: CASSRSGTGSNEQFF. CDR3 DNA: TGTGCCAGCAGCCGTTCCGGGACAGGGTCGAATGAGCAGTTCTTC.

The genes are TRBV15 and TRBJ2-7; D may be TRBD2 (5 bases). The germline CDR1 and CDR2 sequences are LNHNV and YYDKDF (reference sequence). The CDR3 runs 12 residues. V lost 0 bases and J lost 6, with 6 bases in between. The CDR3 DNA follows: TGTGCCACCAGCAGAGAAGGACTCGAGCAGTACTTC. The encoded protein is CATSREGLEQYF.

The chain links TRBV29-1 to TRBJ1-1; possible D gene TRBD1, 6 bases. Trimming removed 5 bases from V and 7 bases from J, with 11 bases in between. This CDR3 region has 11 residues. CDR1 is SQVTM and CDR2 is ANQGSEA in the germline V gene. The CDR3 sequence is CSVIRDIEAFF. The CDR3 region has the DNA TGCAGCGTTATCCGGGACATTGAAGCTTTCTTT.

This chain joins TRBV19 and TRBJ1-2, with 9 positions matching TRBD1. Germline V gene lookup returns CDR1 LNHDA and CDR2 SQIVND (reference sequence). This CDR3 has 17 residues. The V segment lost 3 bases and the J segment 2 bases; nucleotides outside the gene matches: 10. The CDR3 reads CASSIYSPGTGNYGYTF. CDR3 DNA: TGTGCCAGTAGTATCTACTCCCCCGGGACAGGGAACTATGGCTACACCTTC.

This rearrangement joins TRBV4-2 to TRBJ1-5; D is possibly TRBD1 (5 bases). The CDR3 covers 19 residues. V dropped 1 base and J dropped 6 bases, with 25 bases sitting between them. Germline V gene sequence: CDR1 LGHNA, CDR2 YNFKEQ. CDR3 in DNA: TGTGCCAGCAGCCAAGTTCAGGGTTTGCGAGGTCGTGACGGTCAGCCCCAGCATTTT. It is translated as CASSQVQGLRGRDGQPQHF.

CDR3 residues: CATSRDLRGIGYSNQPQHF. For the CDR3, the DNA is TGTGCCACCAGCAGAGATTTGAGAGGGATTGGGTATAGCAATCAGCCCCAGCATTTT. The chain recombines TRBV15 with TRBJ1-5; D gene ambiguous. The V and J ends lost 0 bases and 0 bases respectively, with 18 bases between them. Looked up from germline, CDR1 is LNHNV and CDR2 is YYDKDF (reference sequence). CDR3 size: 19 residues.

V gene TRBV6-5 combines with J gene TRBJ2-7; D call uncertain. Trimming took 7 bases from V and 3 from J, leaving 13 bases between them. Germline-derived CDR1 and CDR2 are MNHEY and SVGAGI. CDR3 length: 13 residues. The CDR3 sequence is CASTNPGGYEQYF. The DNA of the CDR3 is TGTGCCAGCACTAACCCGGGTGGCTACGAGCAGTACTTC.

This chain joins TRBV7-8 and TRBJ2-7; D is unclear. The CDR3 spans 16 residues. V shed 1 base and J shed 2 bases, with 15 bases lying between them. Per the germline V gene, CDR1 is SGHVS and CDR2 is FQNEAQ. The CDR3 sequence is CASSLGPPGATYEQYF. CDR3 bases: TGTGCCAGCAGCTTAGGCCCCCCAGGTGCCACCTACGAGCAGTACTTC.

As to this clone: Other DNA sequences within the sample encode an identical CDR3. The chain is built from TRBV7-9 and TRBJ2-5; 8 nucleotides line up with TRBD2. The germline V gene has CDR1 SEHNR and CDR2 FQNEAQ (reference sequence). The junction had 5 bases not matched to a gene; V was cut back by 3 bases and J by 2 bases. This CDR3 is 15 amino acids long. The CDR3 DNA sequence: TGTGCCAGCAGCTTCTCTGCGGGAGGTCAAGAGACCCAGTACTTC. Translation: CASSFSAGGQETQYF.

V is TRBV30 and J is TRBJ1-4; D possibly corresponds to TRBD1 (5 bases). The CDR3 length is 13 residues. Trimming took off 8 bases at V and 7 bases at J, with 17 bases between the two ends. CDR1 and CDR2 (germline): GTSNPN, SVGIG (reference sequence). CDR3 bases: TGTGCCGGGACCCCGACAGTAACTGAAAAACTGTTTTTT. This gives the protein CAGTPTVTEKLFF.

This sequence joins TRBV5-1 and TRBJ2-2; 8 positions match TRBD1. Per germline, CDR1 SGHRS and CDR2 YFSETQ. The CDR3 totals 15 residues. Trimming took 5 bases from V and 4 from J; bases not matched to a gene: 7. DNA for the CDR3: TGCGCCAGCAGTCCAGGGGGCGCATCCACCGGGGAGCTGTTTTTT. Its protein product is CASSPGGASTGELFF.